Below, 20 T cell receptor beta chains from the same sample are listed, as sequenced in a study of shared clonotypes between healthy human individuals. Profiled with immunoSEQ multiplex PCR; TCRdb holds only in-frame clones, not every one. The data contain about 1,800,000 clones, approximately 94% of them singletons. Naive CD8 populations comprised CD45RO-negative cells positively selected for CCR7, excluding terminally differentiated effector memory CD45RA+ cells. Sequenced sample: naive CD8+ T cells sorted from blood. The receptors were gathered from a man aged 18 to 35 in good health.

V is TRBV7-9 and J is TRBJ2-5, with 10 bases aligning to TRBD2. The CDR3 runs to 17 residues. V shed 4 bases, J shed 4 bases, and the junction held 12 bases outside the gene matches. CDR1 is SEHNR, CDR2 FQNEAQ, per germline (reference sequence). In DNA form, the CDR3 reads TGTGCCAGCAGCTCCAGCTGGCAGCGGGGGGGTTTAGAGACCCAGTACTTC. This sequence encodes CASSSSWQRGGLETQYF.

V usage is TRBV6-6 and J usage is TRBJ2-2, with 9 bases aligning to TRBD2. Unmatched junction bases numbered 1, after V lost 2 bases and J lost 0 bases. This CDR3 has 16 residues. Per germline, CDR1 MNHNY and CDR2 SVGAGI (reference sequence). CDR3 region: CASSYTSGSNTGELFF. CDR3 sequence (DNA): TGTGCCAGCAGTTACACTAGCGGGTCGAACACCGGGGAGCTGTTTTTT.

This clone was seen just once. The sample has other DNA sequences that encode this CDR3 too. The V gene is TRBV27, the J gene TRBJ2-7; TRBD2 matches 10 bases. Germline V gives CDR1 MNHEY, CDR2 SMNVEV (reference sequence). This CDR3 spans 16 amino acids. Trimming at V came to 5 bases and at J to 1 base, leaving 8 bases not matched to a gene. CDR3 nucleotides: TGTGCCAGCAGTCCTTCTAGCGGGGGCTTATCCTACGAGCAGTACTTC. It codes for CASSPSSGGLSYEQYF.

The chain employs TRBV5-8 and TRBJ2-1, with 7 bases matching TRBD1. In germline, CDR1 is SGHTS, CDR2 YDEGEE. J gave up 8 bases and V 3 bases, and 2 bases lay outside the gene matches. The CDR3 length is 12 residues. CDR3 region: CASSSTGYEQFF. In nucleotides, the CDR3 is TGTGCCAGCAGCTCGACAGGGTATGAGCAGTTCTTC.

The chain couples TRBV25-1 to TRBJ2-7; no clear D gene. Trimming left V 6 bases short and J 6 bases short, with 18 bases between. This CDR3 has 14 residues. From germline, CDR1 is MGHDK and CDR2 SYGVNS. The CDR3 DNA sequence: TGTGCCAGCAGCGGTGACACCCTACTCGGCGAGCAGTACTTC. Translated: CASSGDTLLGEQYF.

The gene calls are TRBV6-9 and TRBJ1-3, with D tentatively TRBD1 (6 bases). Trimming removed 7 bases from V and 0 bases from J, with 19 bases in between. CDR3 size: 17 residues. Germline lookup yields CDR1 MNHGY and CDR2 SVAAGI. This CDR3 reads CASISTDSYFSGNTIYF. The CDR3 nucleotides read TGTGCCAGCATCTCTACGGACAGCTATTTCTCTGGAAACACCATATATTTT.

CDR3 in amino acids: CSAPGQNEKLFF. The CDR3 nucleotides are TGCAGCGCCCCAGGACAGAATGAAAAACTGTTTTTT. The V gene is TRBV29-1, the J gene TRBJ1-4; the D gene is possibly TRBD1 (6 bases). In germline, CDR1 is SQVTM, CDR2 ANQGSEA. The CDR3 loop spans 12 amino acids. Trimming took off 7 bases at V and 5 bases at J, with 11 bases between the two ends.

The rearrangement links TRBV4-1 to TRBJ1-4; 7 positions match TRBD1. CDR1 MGHRA and CDR2 YSYEKL come from the germline V gene. Trimming took 5 bases from V and 5 from J; bases not matched to a gene: 8. The CDR3 is 15 amino acids. CDR3 amino acids: CASSFRQGPNEKLFF. In DNA, the CDR3 is TGCGCCAGCAGCTTCCGACAGGGACCCAATGAAAAACTGTTTTTT.

The rearrangement links TRBV7-2 to TRBJ1-3; D gene ambiguous. Deletions cut 1 base from V and 0 bases from J, with 10 bases between. This CDR3 contains 16 residues. The germline V gene encodes CDR1 SGHTA and CDR2 FQGNSA. The CDR3 loop is CASSLDSEGSGNTIYF. As DNA, the CDR3 is TGTGCCAGCAGCTTAGATTCAGAGGGCTCTGGAAACACCATATATTTT.

The chain has TRBV13 and TRBJ1-4; 9 bases are a match to TRBD1. V was pared by 3 bases and J by 7 bases, with 3 bases of the junction left unmatched. The CDR3 contains 14 residues. Germline V gene lookup returns CDR1 PRHDT and CDR2 FYEKMQ (reference sequence). The CDR3 here is CASSFGTGIEKLFF. The CDR3 DNA is TGTGCCAGCAGCTTCGGGACAGGGATTGAAAAACTGTTTTTT. Using reference TRBV13 and TRBJ1-4 for the parts outside the CDR3, the full variable domain is AAGVIQSPRHLIKEKRETATLKCYPIPRHDTVYWYQQGPGQDPQFLISFYEKMQSDKGSIPDRFSAQQFSDYHSELNMSSLELGDSALYFCASSFGTGIEKLFFGSGTQLSVL.

V is TRBV10-2 and J is TRBJ2-3; TRBD2 agrees at 7 bases. Germline-derived CDR1 and CDR2 are WSHSY and SAAADI. Losses at the gene ends were 8 bases for V and 5 bases for J; bases not matched to a gene: 19. The CDR3 has 17 amino acids. CDR3 loop: CASQRFTAGVPVDTQYF. The DNA for the CDR3 is TGCGCCAGCCAGAGGTTTACGGCGGGAGTTCCCGTAGATACGCAGTATTTT.

The chain couples TRBV9 to TRBJ1-2; the match to TRBD1 covers 7 bases. The germline V gene encodes CDR1 SGDLS and CDR2 YYNGEE. The CDR3 is 13 amino acids. With 4 bases clipped from V and 6 bases from J, the junction kept 6 bases outside the gene matches. CDR3: CASSQTGFHGYTF. CDR3 sequence (DNA): TGTGCCAGCAGCCAGACAGGGTTCCATGGCTACACCTTC.

This clone appeared a single time. The V call is TRBV15, the J call TRBJ1-2, with no clear D. V was trimmed by 0 bases and J by 7 bases, leaving 21 bases between them. From germline, CDR1 is LNHNV and CDR2 YYDKDF (reference sequence). The CDR3 is 17 amino acids. Here the CDR3 reads CATSRDTQLGEAGGYTF. CDR3 in DNA: TGTGCCACCAGCAGAGATACCCAACTGGGAGAAGCGGGTGGCTACACCTTC.

J is TRBJ2-7 and V is TRBV7-9; a weak D match, TRBD1 (6 bases). V lost 1 base and J lost 2, with 15 bases in between. Germline CDR1 SEHNR, CDR2 FQNEAQ (reference sequence). This CDR3 has 16 amino acids. The CDR3 bases are TGTGCCAGCAGCTTAGTTCGGGCAGGGGATACCTACGAGCAGTACTTC. As protein: CASSLVRAGDTYEQYF.

The V and J genes are TRBV5-1 and TRBJ1-3; TRBD1 is a possible D gene (6 bases). V was clipped by 2 bases and J by 1 base, with 10 bases between them. Germline CDR1 is SGHRS and CDR2 is YFSETQ. The length of the CDR3 is 15 residues. For the CDR3, the DNA is TGCGCCAGCAGCTTAGAGGGGGAATCTGGAAACACCATATATTTT. It encodes CASSLEGESGNTIYF.

The rearrangement uses TRBV19 and TRBJ1-1; D ambiguous. The CDR3 covers 13 residues. Trimming stripped 3 bases from V and 1 base from J, with 6 bases between. Germline CDR1 is LNHDA and CDR2 is SQIVND (reference sequence). This CDR3 reads CASSMARNTEAFF. CDR3 nucleotide sequence: TGTGCCAGTAGTATGGCGAGGAACACTGAAGCTTTCTTT.

The chain couples TRBV9 to TRBJ2-3; no clear D. The V gene lost 4 bases and the J gene lost 0 bases, with 12 bases spanning the gap. CDR3 size: 15 residues. Germline V lookup: CDR1 SGDLS, CDR2 YYNGEE. The CDR3, as DNA: TGTGCCAGCAGCCCACTCAAGTCTAGCACAGATACGCAGTATTTT. Translated: CASSPLKSSTDTQYF.

The chain couples TRBV19 to TRBJ2-7; D unclear. This CDR3 contains 13 residues. Germline V lookup: CDR1 LNHDA, CDR2 SQIVND (reference sequence). The V gene lost 5 bases and the J gene lost 6 bases, with 14 bases spanning the gap. The CDR3 sequence is CASSPGVAFEQYF. The CDR3 DNA is TGTGCCAGTAGTCCTGGGGTTGCCTTCGAGCAGTACTTC.

This chain connects TRBV28 to TRBJ2-3; D tentatively fits TRBD1 or TRBD2 (7 bases each). The CDR3 consists of 14 residues. The germline CDR1 and CDR2 sequences are MDHEN and SYDVKM. The V gene lost 5 bases and the J gene lost 4 bases, with 13 bases spanning the gap. The CDR3 bases are TGTGCCAGCAGTCCCCAGGGGGGGTCAGATACGCAGTATTTT. This codes for CASSPQGGSDTQYF. The variable domain in full, completed from reference TRBV28 and TRBJ2-3, reads DVKVTQSSRYLVKRTGEKVFLECVQDMDHENMFWYRQDPGLGLRLIYFSYDVKMKEKGDIPEGYSVSREKKERFSLILESASTNQTSMYLCASSPQGGSDTQYFGPGTRLTVL.

This sequence joins TRBV14 and TRBJ2-5; TRBD1 agrees at 10 bases. CDR1 and CDR2 from the germline V gene are SGHDN and FVKESK. This CDR3 has 16 amino acids. With V trimmed by 2 bases and J by 4 bases, 7 bases remained unmatched. The CDR3 DNA follows: TGTGCCAGCAGCCAACCTGGACAGGGGGGAACAGAGACCCAGTACTTC. The encoded protein is CASSQPGQGGTETQYF.